This entry lists 27 T cell receptor beta chains sequenced from one sample in a study of identical twins. From the 5' RACE reads, TCRdb called clonotypes with MiXCR, one entry per CDR3 protein. Counted here are about 530,000 distinct CDR3 sequences, around 15% occurring once; the ten biggest clones make up around 0.4%. The same sample was also studied in work on yellow fever vaccine responses in identical twins.

Sequenced: CD4+ T cells sorted from blood. The receptor source for this set is a woman aged 18-29 years in good health.

This clonotype has a handful of counts. The chain couples TRBV10-3 to TRBJ2-2, with 7 nucleotides matching TRBD1. This CDR3 has 16 residues. CDR1 and CDR2 (germline): ENHRY, SYGVKD. The trim removed 2 bases at V and 2 bases at J, leaving 5 bases unmatched. Written as DNA, the CDR3 is TGTGCCATCAGTGAGGGTACAGGGGCCAACACCGGGGAGCTGTTTTTT. This codes for CAISEGTGANTGELFF.

This clonotype was seen a few times. The rearrangement links TRBV12-3 or TRBV12-4 to TRBJ2-5; the D is unclear. The V and J ends lost 6 bases and 1 base respectively, with 12 bases between them. The CDR3 has 14 amino acids. The CDR3 region has the DNA TGTGCCAGCAGCCCCCGGTCAGCCCAAGAGACCCAGTACTTC. Protein: CASSPRSAQETQYF.

This clonotype appeared a few times. The chain is built from TRBV4-1 and TRBJ2-1, with D maybe TRBD2 (7 bases). V was clipped by 0 bases and J by 5 bases, with 14 bases between them. Germline CDR1 MGHRA, CDR2 YSYEKL. The CDR3 is 16 amino acids. In DNA form, the CDR3 reads TGCGCCAGCAGCCAAGATGGGGGGGCCTATCACAATGAGCAGTTCTTC. It translates to CASSQDGGAYHNEQFF.

This clonotype has only a few counts. The chain carries TRBV15 and TRBJ2-1, with 8 nucleotides matching TRBD1. Germline V lookup: CDR1 LNHNV, CDR2 YYDKDF (reference sequence). The CDR3 consists of 15 residues. V shed 1 base, J shed 3 bases, and the junction held 2 bases outside the gene matches. Here the CDR3 DNA reads TGTGCCACCAGCAGAGCCGGGACAGGCTACAATGAGCAGTTCTTC. Residues: CATSRAGTGYNEQFF.

Only a few counts were recorded for this clonotype. This rearrangement joins TRBV6-1 to TRBJ1-4; D unclear. Germline V gene lookup returns CDR1 MNHNS and CDR2 SASEGT. The CDR3 covers 13 residues. V lost 5 bases and J 7 bases, leaving 11 bases between the germline ends. The CDR3 nucleotides are TGTGCCAGCAGTCGGACGGGGTTTGAAAAACTGTTTTTT. This sequence encodes CASSRTGFEKLFF.

The chain joins TRBV27 to TRBJ2-7; possible D gene TRBD1, 6 bases. V lost 4 bases and J lost 3, with 10 bases in between. This CDR3 is 13 amino acids long. In germline, CDR1 is MNHEY, CDR2 SMNVEV (reference sequence). CDR3 nucleotides: TGTGCCAGCAGTTCCGGGACATACTACGAGCAGTACTTC. Protein sequence: CASSSGTYYEQYF.

In this sample, this clonotype turned up many times. The chain has TRBV5-5 and TRBJ1-1, with D perhaps TRBD1 (5 bases). Trimming removed 0 bases from V and 6 bases from J, with 12 bases in between. CDR1 and CDR2 from the germline V gene are SGHKS and YYEKEE (reference sequence). The CDR3 runs 14 residues. In DNA form, the CDR3 reads TGTGCCAGCAGCTTGGTCCCGATGGGGGCTGAAGCTTTCTTT. It codes for CASSLVPMGAEAFF.

This clonotype was seen repeatedly, ten times or more. The chain employs TRBV3-1 and TRBJ2-4, with 16 bases identical to TRBD2. The length of the CDR3 is 18 residues. Germline CDR1 LGHDT, CDR2 YNNKEL (reference sequence). The J segment lost 0 bases and the V segment lost 4 bases, leaving 3 bases of the junction unmatched. CDR3 DNA sequence: TGTGCCAGCAGCCGAGGGACTAGCGGGGGGGTAGCCAAAAACATTCAGTACTTC. It is translated as CASSRGTSGGVAKNIQYF.

The V call is TRBV7-8, the J call TRBJ2-2, with 9 bases fitting TRBD1. The trim removed 5 bases at V and 5 bases at J, leaving 9 bases unmatched. Germline V gene sequence: CDR1 SGHVS, CDR2 FQNEAQ. This CDR3 spans 16 amino acids. DNA of the CDR3: TGTGCCAGCAGCAACTACAGGGGGCGGGTTACCGGGGAGCTGTTTTTT. Protein product: CASSNYRGRVTGELFF.

Note on this clonotype: A read error is likely, as this CDR3 ends without the conserved phenylalanine or tryptophan. This chain links TRBV20-1 with TRBJ2-1, with 8 positions matching TRBD2. Germline CDR1 is DFQATT and CDR2 is SNEGSKA (reference sequence). The CDR3 loop spans 16 amino acids. V was clipped by 0 bases and J by 8 bases; unmatched bases: 12. The CDR3 loop is CSARDDVERERYEQFL. In nucleotides, the CDR3 is TGCAGTGCTAGAGATGATGTTGAGCGGGAGAGATATGAGCAGTTCCTC.

This clonotype was observed a handful of times. This chain joins TRBV20-1 and TRBJ1-1, with D unresolved. Germline CDR1 is DFQATT and CDR2 is SNEGSKA (reference sequence). The CDR3 is made up of 11 amino acids. Trimming left V 5 bases short and J 5 bases short, with 9 bases between. CDR3 residues: CSAYPGTEAFF. CDR3 nucleotides: TGCAGTGCTTACCCTGGGACTGAAGCTTTCTTT.

The J gene is TRBJ2-1, the V gene TRBV3-1, with D perhaps being TRBD1 or TRBD2 (6 bases each). Trimming removed 0 bases from V and 9 bases from J, with 15 bases in between. The CDR3 spans 15 residues. CDR1 is LGHDT and CDR2 is YNNKEL in the germline V gene (reference sequence). The CDR3 bases are TGTGCCAGCAGCCAAGAATGGGGGGCGCGAAGTGAGCAGTTCTTC. It is translated as CASSQEWGARSEQFF.

This clonotype was detected a few times. The chain joins TRBV7-3 to TRBJ2-1, with TRBD1 matching 7 bases. Germline lookup yields CDR1 SGHTA and CDR2 FQGTGA. The CDR3 loop spans 15 amino acids. The trim removed 5 bases at V and 12 bases at J, leaving 16 bases unmatched. In DNA form, the CDR3 reads TGTGCCAGCAGCGACCCGGGACAGAACAGAGTTGGGCAGTTCTTC. It yields the protein CASSDPGQNRVGQFF.

This clonotype was seen more than once but under ten times. The CDR3 spells CSVKENTGELFF. Written as DNA, the CDR3 is TGCAGCGTAAAGGAAAACACCGGGGAGCTGTTTTTT. V is TRBV29-1 and J is TRBJ2-2; D is unclear. Trimming took 6 bases from V and 2 from J, leaving 7 bases between them. The CDR3 has 12 amino acids. CDR1 is SQVTM, CDR2 ANQGSEA, per germline.

The rearrangement uses TRBV7-9 and TRBJ1-6; tentatively, D is TRBD1 (5 bases). CDR1 is SEHNR and CDR2 is FQNEAQ in the germline V gene (reference sequence). Trimming shortened V by 1 base and J by 5 bases, and 9 bases separated the two germline ends. CDR3 length: 15 amino acids. The CDR3 region is CASSLVPGNNSPLHF. The CDR3 region has the DNA TGTGCCAGCAGCTTAGTTCCAGGGAATAATTCACCCCTCCACTTT.

This clonotype was seen a few times. The chain is built from TRBV12-3 or TRBV12-4 and TRBJ2-3, with 12 bases identical to TRBD1. V shed 6 bases and J 5 bases; nucleotides not matched to a gene: 6. CDR3 length: 15 amino acids. For the CDR3, the DNA is TGTGCCAGCAGAGCCGGGACAGGGGGCGTAGATACGCAGTATTTT. It is translated as CASRAGTGGVDTQYF.

This clonotype showed up just a few times. The chain employs TRBV7-3 and TRBJ2-3; 9 nucleotides match TRBD2. Germline CDR1 and CDR2: SGHTA and FQGTGA. The CDR3 extends over 14 amino acids. With 2 bases clipped from V and 5 bases from J, the junction kept 2 bases outside the gene matches. The CDR3 region is CASSLGSGRDTQYF. DNA of the CDR3: TGTGCCAGCAGCTTAGGTAGCGGGAGAGATACGCAGTATTTT. Full variable domain (remainder filled in from reference TRBV7-3 and TRBJ2-3): GAGVSQTPSNKVTEKGKYVELRCDPISGHTALYWYRQSLGQGPEFLIYFQGTGAADDSGLPNDRFFAVRPEGSVSTLKIQRTERGDSAVYLCASSLGSGRDTQYFGPGTRLTVL.

This clonotype was recorded at least ten times. V is TRBV12-3 or TRBV12-4 and J is TRBJ1-2, with D unclear. The CDR3 has 10 residues. Here the CDR3 reads CASGVVSYTF. CDR3 DNA sequence: TGTGCGAGCGGGGTTGTCAGCTACACCTTC.

The chain employs TRBV6-5 and TRBJ1-2, with D uncertain. CDR3 length: 15 residues. V was trimmed by 2 bases and J by 0 bases, leaving 10 bases between them. Germline V gene sequence: CDR1 MNHEY, CDR2 SVGAGI. CDR3 sequence: CASSYVPESNYGYTF. The CDR3, as DNA: TGTGCCAGCAGTTACGTCCCTGAATCTAACTATGGCTACACCTTC.

This clonotype was seen only a few times. The CDR3 DNA is TGTGCCAGCGGTTGGTTTTTTAGGTACAATGAGCAGTTCTTC. It encodes CASGWFFRYNEQFF. The rearrangement uses TRBV28 and TRBJ2-1; D gene ambiguous. Trimming removed 8 bases from V and 4 bases from J, with 15 bases in between. Per germline, CDR1 MDHEN and CDR2 SYDVKM. This CDR3 has 14 amino acids.

This clonotype occurred a few times. This chain joins TRBV28 and TRBJ2-2; D is unclear. The CDR3 loop spans 13 amino acids. V lost 6 bases and J 5 bases, leaving 10 bases between the germline ends. Germline loops: CDR1 MDHEN, CDR2 SYDVKM. CDR3 sequence reads: CASRTLRTGELFF. The CDR3 DNA sequence: TGTGCCAGCAGAACGCTCCGAACCGGGGAGCTGTTTTTT.

This clonotype appeared a few times. The chain has TRBV2 and TRBJ1-5; TRBD1 might be the D (5 bases). The CDR3 is 14 amino acids. Trimming cost V 6 bases and J 3 bases, with 12 bases left between them. Germline CDR1 reads SNHLY; CDR2 reads FYNNEI. The DNA of the CDR3 is TGTGCCAGCAGGGGGGACGGAAACAATCAGCCCCAGCATTTT. This gives the protein CASRGDGNNQPQHF. Looking up the rest from reference TRBV2 and TRBJ1-5 gives the full variable domain: EPEVTQTPSHQVTQMGQEVILRCVPISNHLYFYWYRQILGQKVEFLVSFYNNEISEKSEIFDDQFSVERPDGSNFTLKIRSTKLEDSAMYFCASRGDGNNQPQHFGDGTRLSIL.

The chain couples TRBV20-1 to TRBJ2-7, with 8 positions matching TRBD2. Unmatched junction bases numbered 2, after V lost 3 bases and J lost 1 base. The CDR3 consists of 13 residues. Germline CDR1 reads DFQATT; CDR2 reads SNEGSKA (reference sequence). CDR3 DNA: TGCAGTGCTAGCCGGGGGGGTTCCTACGAGCAGTACGTC. This sequence encodes CSASRGGSYEQYV.

This clonotype has at least ten counts. The rearrangement links TRBV5-1 to TRBJ1-5, with 7 bases that match TRBD1. CDR3 length equals 17 residues. V lost 2 bases and J lost 2; bases outside the gene matches: 10. CDR1 and CDR2 from the germline V gene are SGHRS and YFSETQ. DNA of the CDR3: TGCGCCAGCAGCTTAATGCCCCCCGGACAGGGCAATCAGCCCCAGCATTTT. Its protein product is CASSLMPPGQGNQPQHF.

This clonotype showed up just a few times. J is TRBJ2-3 and V is TRBV29-1; D is perhaps TRBD1 or TRBD2 (5 bases each). This CDR3 spans 14 amino acids. V gave up 4 bases and J gave up 4 bases, with 15 bases separating them. The germline CDR1 and CDR2 sequences are SQVTM and ANQGSEA. The CDR3: CSVVPGMEADTQYF. Here the CDR3 DNA reads TGCAGCGTTGTCCCAGGGATGGAGGCAGATACGCAGTATTTT.

The chain combines TRBV28 with TRBJ2-1; tentatively, D is TRBD2 (5 bases). The V gene's germline CDR1 is MDHEN and CDR2 SYDVKM. The ends were cut back, 1 base at V and 2 bases at J, with 6 bases in the middle. The CDR3 loop spans 14 amino acids. CDR3 DNA sequence: TGTGCCAGCAGTTTATTTAGCGCCTACAATGAGCAGTTCTTC. Its translation: CASSLFSAYNEQFF.

The CDR3 region is CSARGLGTSPRDEQFF. CDR3 DNA sequence: TGCAGTGCTAGGGGGCTAGGGACTAGCCCACGCGATGAGCAGTTCTTC. The V gene is TRBV20-1, the J gene TRBJ2-1, with 9 bases aligning to TRBD2. CDR1 and CDR2 (germline): DFQATT, SNEGSKA (reference sequence). The CDR3 runs to 16 residues. V lost 3 bases and J lost 8; bases outside the gene matches: 14.